The sequence of this T cell receptor beta chain was determined in a study of shared clonotypes between healthy human individuals. Study results and limitations: The generation probabilities recorded for non-shared clonotypes fell below those of clonotypes shared by all four donors. The sole specimen, blood, was sampled, and tissue repertoires likely differ.

Some clones are missing from TCRdb's copy, which holds only in-frame ones; the method was immunoSEQ multiplex PCR. The table records roughly 2,000,000 clones, around 93% of them present only once. As concerns this clone: Its specificity is not known.

Terminally differentiated effector memory CD45RA+ cells were excluded from the naive CD8 cells, which were CD45RO-negative and positively selected for CCR7. Healthy adults negative for HIV, lacking recent acute infections or vaccinations, served as donors. The CDR3 is made up of 17 amino acids. V lost 0 bases, J lost 4 bases, and 15 bases lay in between. Germline V lookup: CDR1 SEHNR, CDR2 FQNEAQ (reference sequence). The rearrangement links TRBV7-9 to TRBJ2-2, with D maybe TRBD2 (6 bases). The sequenced sample was naive CD8+ T cells from PBMCs. The receptor was derived from a man aged 18-30 years in good health. Some clones in this sample may be carry-over from other donors' samples. In DNA form, the CDR3 reads TGTGCCAGCAGCTTAGCGCTCCGGGGGACGGGCACCGGGGAGCTGTTTTTT. Protein: CASSLALRGTGTGELFF.